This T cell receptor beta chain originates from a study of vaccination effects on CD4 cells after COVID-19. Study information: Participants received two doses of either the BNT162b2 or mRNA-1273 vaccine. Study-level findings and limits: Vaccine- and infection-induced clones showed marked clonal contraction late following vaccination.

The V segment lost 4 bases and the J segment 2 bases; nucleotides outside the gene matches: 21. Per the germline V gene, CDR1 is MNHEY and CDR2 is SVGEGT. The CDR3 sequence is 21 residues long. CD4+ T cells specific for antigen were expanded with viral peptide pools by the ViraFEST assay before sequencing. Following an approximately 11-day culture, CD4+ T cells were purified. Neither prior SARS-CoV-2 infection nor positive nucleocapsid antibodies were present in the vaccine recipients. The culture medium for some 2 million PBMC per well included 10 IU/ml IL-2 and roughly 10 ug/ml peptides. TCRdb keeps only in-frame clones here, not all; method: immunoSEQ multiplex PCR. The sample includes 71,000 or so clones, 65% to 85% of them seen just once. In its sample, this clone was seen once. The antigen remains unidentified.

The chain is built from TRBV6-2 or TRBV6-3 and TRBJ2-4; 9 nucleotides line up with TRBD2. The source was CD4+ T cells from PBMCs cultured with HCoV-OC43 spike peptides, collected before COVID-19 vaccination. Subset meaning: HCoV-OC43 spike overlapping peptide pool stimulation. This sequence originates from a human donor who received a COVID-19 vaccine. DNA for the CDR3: TGTGCCAGCAGTTCCGGGACTAGCCACCCGACAACGGGATCCACCAAAAACATTCAGTACTTC. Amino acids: CASSSGTSHPTTGSTKNIQYF.